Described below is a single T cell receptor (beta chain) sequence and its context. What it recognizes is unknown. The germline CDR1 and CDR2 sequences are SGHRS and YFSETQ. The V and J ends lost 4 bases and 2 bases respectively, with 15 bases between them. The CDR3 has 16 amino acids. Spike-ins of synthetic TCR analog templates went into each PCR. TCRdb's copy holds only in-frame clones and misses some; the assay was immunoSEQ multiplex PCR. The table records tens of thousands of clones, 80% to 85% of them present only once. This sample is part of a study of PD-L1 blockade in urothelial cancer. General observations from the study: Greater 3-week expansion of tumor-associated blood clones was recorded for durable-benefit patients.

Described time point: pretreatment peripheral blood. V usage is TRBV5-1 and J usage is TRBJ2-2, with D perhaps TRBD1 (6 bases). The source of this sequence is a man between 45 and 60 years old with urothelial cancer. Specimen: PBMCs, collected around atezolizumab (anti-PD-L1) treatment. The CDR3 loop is CASSGTGRVNTGELFF. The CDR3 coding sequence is TGCGCCAGCAGCGGAACAGGGCGAGTAAACACCGGGGAGCTGTTTTTT.